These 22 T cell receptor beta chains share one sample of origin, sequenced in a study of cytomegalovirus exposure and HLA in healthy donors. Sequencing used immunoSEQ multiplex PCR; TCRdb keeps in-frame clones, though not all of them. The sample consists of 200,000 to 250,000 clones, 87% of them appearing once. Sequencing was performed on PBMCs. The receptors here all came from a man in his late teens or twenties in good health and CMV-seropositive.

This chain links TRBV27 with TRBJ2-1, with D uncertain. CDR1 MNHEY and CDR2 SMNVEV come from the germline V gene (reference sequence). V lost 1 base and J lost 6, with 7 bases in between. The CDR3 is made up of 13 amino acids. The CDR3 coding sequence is TGTGCCAGCAGTTTATGGCCCTTCAATGAGCAGTTCTTC. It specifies CASSLWPFNEQFF.

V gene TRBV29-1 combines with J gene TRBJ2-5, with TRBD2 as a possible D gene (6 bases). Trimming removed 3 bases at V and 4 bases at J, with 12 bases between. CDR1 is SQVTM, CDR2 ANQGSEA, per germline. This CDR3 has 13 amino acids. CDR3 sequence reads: CSVDSGGTETQYF. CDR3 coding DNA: TGCAGCGTTGATAGCGGAGGGACAGAGACCCAGTACTTC.

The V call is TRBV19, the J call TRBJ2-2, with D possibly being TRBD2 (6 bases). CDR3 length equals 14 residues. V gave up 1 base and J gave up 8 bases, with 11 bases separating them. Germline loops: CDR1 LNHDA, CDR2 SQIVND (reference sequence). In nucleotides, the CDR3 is TGTGCCAGTAGTATAGTTGGCGGGGTGGGGGAGCTGTTTTTT. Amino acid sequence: CASSIVGGVGELFF.

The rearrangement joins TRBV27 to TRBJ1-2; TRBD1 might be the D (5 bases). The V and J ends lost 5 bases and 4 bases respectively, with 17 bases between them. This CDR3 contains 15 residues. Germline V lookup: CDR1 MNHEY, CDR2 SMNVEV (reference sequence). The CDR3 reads CASSPLGDGGYGYTF. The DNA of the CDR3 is TGTGCCAGCAGTCCCCTGGGGGACGGTGGCTATGGCTACACCTTC.

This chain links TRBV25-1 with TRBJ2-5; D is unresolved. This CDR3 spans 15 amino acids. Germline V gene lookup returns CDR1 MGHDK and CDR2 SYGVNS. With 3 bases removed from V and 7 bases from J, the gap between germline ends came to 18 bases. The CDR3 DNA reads TGTGCCAGCAGTGACCCTGGAGCCGTCAAGGGGACCCAGTACTTC. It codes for CASSDPGAVKGTQYF. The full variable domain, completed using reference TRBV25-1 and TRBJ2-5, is EADIYQTPRYLVIGTGKKITLECSQTMGHDKMYWYQQDPGMELHLIHYSYGVNSTEKGDLSSESTVSRIRTEHFPLTLESARPSHTSQYLCASSDPGAVKGTQYFGPGTRLLVL.

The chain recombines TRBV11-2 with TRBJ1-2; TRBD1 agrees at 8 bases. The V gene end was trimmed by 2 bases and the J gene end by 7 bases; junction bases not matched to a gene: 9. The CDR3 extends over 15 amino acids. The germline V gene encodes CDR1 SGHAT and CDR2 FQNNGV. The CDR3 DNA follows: TGTGCCAGCAGCTTAACATTGGCAGGGGGCTTTGGCTACACCTTC. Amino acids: CASSLTLAGGFGYTF. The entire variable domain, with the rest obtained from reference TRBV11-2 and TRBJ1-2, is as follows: EAGVAQSPRYKIIEKRQSVAFWCNPISGHATLYWYQQILGQGPKLLIQFQNNGVVDDSQLPKDRFSAERLKGVDSTLKIQPAKLEDSAVYLCASSLTLAGGFGYTFGSGTRLTVV.

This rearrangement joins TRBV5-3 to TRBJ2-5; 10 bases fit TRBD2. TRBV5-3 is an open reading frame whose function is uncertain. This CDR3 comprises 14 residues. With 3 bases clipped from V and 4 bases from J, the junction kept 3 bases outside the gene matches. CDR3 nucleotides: TGTGCCAGAAGCTCGTTAGCGGGAGGAGAGACCCAGTACTTC. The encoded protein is CARSSLAGGETQYF.

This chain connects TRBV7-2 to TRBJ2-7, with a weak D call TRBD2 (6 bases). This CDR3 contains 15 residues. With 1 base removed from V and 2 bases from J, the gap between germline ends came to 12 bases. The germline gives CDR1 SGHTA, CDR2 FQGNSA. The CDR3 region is CASSLEWEEAYEQYF. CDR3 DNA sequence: TGTGCCAGCAGCTTAGAGTGGGAGGAGGCCTACGAGCAGTACTTC.

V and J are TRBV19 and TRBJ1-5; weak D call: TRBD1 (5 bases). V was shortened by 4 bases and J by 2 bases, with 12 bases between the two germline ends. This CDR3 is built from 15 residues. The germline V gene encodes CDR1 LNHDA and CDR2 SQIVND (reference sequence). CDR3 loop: CASSKIRGGNQPQHF. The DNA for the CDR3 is TGTGCCAGTAGTAAAATAAGAGGGGGCAATCAGCCCCAGCATTTT.

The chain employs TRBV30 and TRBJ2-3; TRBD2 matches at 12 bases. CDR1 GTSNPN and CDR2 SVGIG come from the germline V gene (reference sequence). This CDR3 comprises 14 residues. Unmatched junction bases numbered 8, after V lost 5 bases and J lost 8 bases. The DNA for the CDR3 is TGTGCCTGGGAACGACTAGCGGGAGTGGTTACGCAGTATTTT. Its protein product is CAWERLAGVVTQYF.

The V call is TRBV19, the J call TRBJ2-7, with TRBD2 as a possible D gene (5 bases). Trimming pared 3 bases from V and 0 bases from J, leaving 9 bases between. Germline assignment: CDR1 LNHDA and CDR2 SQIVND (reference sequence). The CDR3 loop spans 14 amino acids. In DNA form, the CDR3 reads TGTGCCAGTAGTATTGTGGGGAGCTCCTACGAGCAGTACTTC. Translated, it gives CASSIVGSSYEQYF. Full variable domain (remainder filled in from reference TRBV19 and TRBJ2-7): DGGITQSPKYLFRKEGQNVTLSCEQNLNHDAMYWYRQDPGQGLRLIYYSQIVNDFQKGDIAEGYSVSREKKESFPLTVTSAQKNPTAFYLCASSIVGSSYEQYFGPGTRLTVT.

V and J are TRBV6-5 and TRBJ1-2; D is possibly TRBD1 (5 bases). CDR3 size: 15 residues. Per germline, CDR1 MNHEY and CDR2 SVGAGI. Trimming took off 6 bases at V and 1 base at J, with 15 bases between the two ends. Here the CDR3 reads CASSPGRAFNYGYTF. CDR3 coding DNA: TGTGCCAGCAGCCCGGGACGGGCCTTTAACTATGGCTACACCTTC.

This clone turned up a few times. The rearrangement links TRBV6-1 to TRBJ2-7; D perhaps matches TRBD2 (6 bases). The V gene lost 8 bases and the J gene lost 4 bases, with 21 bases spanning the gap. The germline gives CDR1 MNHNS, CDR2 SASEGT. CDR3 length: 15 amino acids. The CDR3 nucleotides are TGTGCCAGCTGTCGGTGGGGTGAGGGAGGTTACGAGCAGTACTTC. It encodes CASCRWGEGGYEQYF.

Here the CDR3 reads CASSLLSGVYNEQFF. In DNA form, the CDR3 reads TGTGCCAGCAGCTTACTCAGCGGGGTTTACAATGAGCAGTTCTTC. The chain joins TRBV7-2 to TRBJ2-1, with 7 positions matching TRBD2. With 2 bases clipped from V and 4 bases from J, the junction kept 5 bases outside the gene matches. CDR1 and CDR2 (germline): SGHTA, FQGNSA. The CDR3 sequence is 15 residues long.

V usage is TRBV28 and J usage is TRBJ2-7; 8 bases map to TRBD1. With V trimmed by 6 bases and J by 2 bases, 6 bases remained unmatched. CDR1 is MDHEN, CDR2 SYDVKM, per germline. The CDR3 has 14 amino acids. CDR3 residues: CASRPTGGTYEQYF. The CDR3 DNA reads TGTGCCAGCAGGCCTACAGGGGGTACCTACGAGCAGTACTTC.

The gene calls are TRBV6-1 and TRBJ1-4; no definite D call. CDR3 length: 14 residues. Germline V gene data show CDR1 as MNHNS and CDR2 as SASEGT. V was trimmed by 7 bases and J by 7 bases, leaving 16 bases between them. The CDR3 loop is CASTEAGIGEKLFF. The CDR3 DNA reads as TGTGCCAGCACCGAGGCGGGGATCGGTGAAAAACTGTTTTTT.

The CDR3 nucleotides read TGTGCCAGCAGTAAGGGGACAGGTTCCTACGAGCAGTACTTC. Translation: CASSKGTGSYEQYF. This rearrangement joins TRBV6-5 to TRBJ2-7, with 8 bases aligning to TRBD1. The V gene's germline CDR1 is MNHEY and CDR2 SVGAGI. This CDR3 region has 14 residues. V lost 5 bases and J lost 1; bases outside the gene matches: 4.

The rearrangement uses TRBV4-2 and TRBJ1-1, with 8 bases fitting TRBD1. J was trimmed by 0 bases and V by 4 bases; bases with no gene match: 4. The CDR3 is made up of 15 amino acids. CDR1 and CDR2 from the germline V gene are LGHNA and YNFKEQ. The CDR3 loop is CASSPSTGVNTEAFF. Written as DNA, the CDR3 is TGTGCCAGCAGCCCCTCGACAGGGGTGAACACTGAAGCTTTCTTT.

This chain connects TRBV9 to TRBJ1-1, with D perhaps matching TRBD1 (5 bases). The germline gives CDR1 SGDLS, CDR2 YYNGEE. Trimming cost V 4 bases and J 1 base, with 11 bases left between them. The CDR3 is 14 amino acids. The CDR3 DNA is TGTGCCAGCAGCCCTATCGGGGCGAACACTGAAGCTTTCTTT. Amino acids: CASSPIGANTEAFF.

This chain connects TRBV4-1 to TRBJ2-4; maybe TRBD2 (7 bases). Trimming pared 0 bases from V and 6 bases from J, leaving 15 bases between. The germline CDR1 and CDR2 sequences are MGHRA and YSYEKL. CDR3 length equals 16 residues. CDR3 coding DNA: TGCGCCAGCAGCCAAGACTCTAGGGGGGGTGCAAACATTCAGTACTTC. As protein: CASSQDSRGGANIQYF.

CDR3 sequence (DNA): TGTGCCAGTAGAACCGGCCCGCCCGGTGAAGCTTTCTTT. Its protein product is CASRTGPPGEAFF. The genes are TRBV19 and TRBJ1-1; D ambiguous. V shed 6 bases and J shed 7 bases, with 15 bases lying between them. The V gene's germline CDR1 is LNHDA and CDR2 SQIVND (reference sequence). The CDR3 totals 13 residues.

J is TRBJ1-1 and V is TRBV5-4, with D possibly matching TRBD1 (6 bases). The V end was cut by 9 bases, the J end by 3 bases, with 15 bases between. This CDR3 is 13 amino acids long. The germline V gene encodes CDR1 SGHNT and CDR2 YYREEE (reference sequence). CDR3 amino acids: CAIPSGADTEAFF. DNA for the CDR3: TGTGCCATCCCCTCAGGGGCGGACACTGAAGCTTTCTTT.